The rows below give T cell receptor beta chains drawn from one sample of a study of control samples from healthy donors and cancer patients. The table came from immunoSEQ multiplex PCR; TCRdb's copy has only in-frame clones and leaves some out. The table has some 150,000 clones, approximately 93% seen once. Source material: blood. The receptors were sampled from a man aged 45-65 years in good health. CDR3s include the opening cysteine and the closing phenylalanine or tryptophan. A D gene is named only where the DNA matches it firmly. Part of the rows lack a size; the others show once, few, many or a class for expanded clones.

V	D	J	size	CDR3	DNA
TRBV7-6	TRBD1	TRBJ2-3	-	CASSLGTGRRTDTQYF	TGTGCCAGCAGCTTGGGGACAGGGAGGAGAACAGATACGCAGTATTTT
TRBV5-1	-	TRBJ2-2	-	CASSLGDGMDTGELFF	TGCGCCAGCAGCTTGGGGGACGGGATGGACACCGGGGAGCTGTTTTTT
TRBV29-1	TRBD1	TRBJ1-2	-	CSVGQTGWRGYTF	TGCAGCGTTGGACAGACAGGGTGGCGTGGCTACACCTTC
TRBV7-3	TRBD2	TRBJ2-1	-	CASSLGSGSSYNEQFF	TGTGCCAGCAGCTTAGGCAGCGGGAGCTCCTACAATGAGCAGTTCTTC
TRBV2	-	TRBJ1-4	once	CASKEEGATEKLFF	TGTGCCAGCAAGGAGGAAGGGGCGACTGAAAAACTGTTTTTT
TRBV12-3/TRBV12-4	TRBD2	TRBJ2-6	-	CASTGGPRGLTF	TGTGCCAGCACGGGGGGGCCCCGTGGCCTGACTTTC
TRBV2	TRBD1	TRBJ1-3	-	CASKAFTGTAGNTIYF	TGTGCCAGCAAGGCCTTTACCGGGACAGCTGGAAACACCATATATTTT
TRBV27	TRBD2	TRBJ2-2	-	CASSFRLAGASGTGELFF	TGTGCCAGCAGTTTCCGACTAGCGGGAGCTTCGGGCACCGGGGAGCTGTTTTTT
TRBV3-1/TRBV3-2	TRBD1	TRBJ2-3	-	CASSQERDSFTDTQYF	TGTGCCAGCAGCCAAGAGAGGGACAGCTTCACAGATACGCAGTATTTT
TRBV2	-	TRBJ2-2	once	CASSSTRANTGELFF	TGTGCCAGCAGTTCGACAAGAGCGAACACCGGGGAGCTGTTTTTT
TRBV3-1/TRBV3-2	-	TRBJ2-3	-	CASSPGQISTDTQYF	TGTGCCAGCAGCCCTGGTCAGATTAGCACAGATACGCAGTATTTT
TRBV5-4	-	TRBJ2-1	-	CASSLTEVGEQFF	TGTGCCAGCAGCCTGACAGAAGTAGGTGAGCAGTTCTTC
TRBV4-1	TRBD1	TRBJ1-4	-	CASQGQGDEKLFF	TGCGCCAGCCAGGGACAGGGGGACGAAAAACTGTTTTTT
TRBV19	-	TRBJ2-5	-	CASSGRAETQYF	TGTGCCAGTAGTGGCAGGGCAGAGACCCAGTACTTC
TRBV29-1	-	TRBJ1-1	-	CSGVGQADTAFF	TGCAGCGGCGTAGGACAAGCCGATACAGCTTTCTTT
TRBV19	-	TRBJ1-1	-	CASSISVMNTEAFF	TGTGCCAGTAGTATTTCTGTGATGAACACTGAAGCTTTCTTT
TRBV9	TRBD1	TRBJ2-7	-	CASSPRGTATYEQYF	TGTGCCAGCAGCCCCCGAGGGACAGCGACCTACGAGCAGTACTTC
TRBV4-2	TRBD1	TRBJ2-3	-	CASSQQTTGGIPDTQYF	TGTGCCAGCAGCCAACAAACGACAGGGGGCATCCCGGATACGCAGTATTTT
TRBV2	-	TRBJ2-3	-	CASSERRAVDTQYF	TGTGCCAGCAGTGAACGGCGAGCGGTGGATACGCAGTATTTT
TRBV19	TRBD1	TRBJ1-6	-	CASSISRGMSNSPLHF	TGTGCCAGTAGTATAAGCAGGGGGATGAGTAATTCACCCCTCCACTTT
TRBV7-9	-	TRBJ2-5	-	CASSLIRYQETQYF	TGTGCCAGCAGCTTAATCAGGTACCAAGAGACCCAGTACTTC
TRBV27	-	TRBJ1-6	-	CASSFRSRNSPLHF	TGTGCCAGCAGCTTCAGGTCTCGGAATTCACCCCTCCACTTT
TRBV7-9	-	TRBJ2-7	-	CASSTQDYEQYF	TGTGCCAGCAGCACTCAGGACTACGAGCAGTACTTC
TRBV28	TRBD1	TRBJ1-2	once	CASSSRQGAYGYTF	TGTGCCAGCAGTTCCCGACAGGGGGCGTATGGCTACACCTTC
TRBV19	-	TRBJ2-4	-	CASTGRTIQYF	TGTGCCAGTACAGGGCGGACCATTCAGTACTTC
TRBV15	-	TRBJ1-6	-	CATSSGTPYNSPLHF	TGTGCCACCAGCAGCGGGACACCTTATAATTCACCCCTCCACTTT
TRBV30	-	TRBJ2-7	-	CAWIDEAYEQYF	TGTGCCTGGATTGACGAAGCTTACGAGCAGTACTTC
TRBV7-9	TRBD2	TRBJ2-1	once	CASSLPPRLAGAINEQFF	TGTGCCAGCAGCTTACCCCCCCGGCTAGCGGGAGCAATTAATGAGCAGTTCTTC
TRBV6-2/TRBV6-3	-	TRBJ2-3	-	CASSYPSDTQYF	TGTGCCAGCAGTTACCCCTCGGATACGCAGTATTTT
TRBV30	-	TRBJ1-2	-	CAWSVRARGYTF	TGTGCCTGGAGTGTACGGGCGAGGGGCTACACCTTC
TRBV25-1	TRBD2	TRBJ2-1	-	CASSEGPSGGIINEQFF	TGTGCCAGCAGTGAAGGCCCTAGCGGCGGCATTATAAATGAGCAGTTCTTC
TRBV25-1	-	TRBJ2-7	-	CASSGEDIYEQYF	TGTGCCAGCAGTGGGGAGGACATCTACGAGCAGTACTTC
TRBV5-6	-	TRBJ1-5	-	CASSFQKGLNQPQHF	TGTGCCAGCAGCTTCCAGAAGGGGTTGAATCAGCCCCAGCATTTT
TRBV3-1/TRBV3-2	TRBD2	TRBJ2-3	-	CASSQDTTSGSRNTQYF	TGTGCCAGCAGCCAAGATACGACTAGCGGGAGTAGAAATACGCAGTATTTT
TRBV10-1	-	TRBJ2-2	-	CASRTDNTGELFF	TGCGCCAGCAGGACAGACAACACCGGGGAGCTGTTTTTT
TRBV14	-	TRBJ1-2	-	CASSQEYQIYGYTF	TGTGCCAGCAGCCAAGAGTACCAGATCTATGGCTACACCTTC